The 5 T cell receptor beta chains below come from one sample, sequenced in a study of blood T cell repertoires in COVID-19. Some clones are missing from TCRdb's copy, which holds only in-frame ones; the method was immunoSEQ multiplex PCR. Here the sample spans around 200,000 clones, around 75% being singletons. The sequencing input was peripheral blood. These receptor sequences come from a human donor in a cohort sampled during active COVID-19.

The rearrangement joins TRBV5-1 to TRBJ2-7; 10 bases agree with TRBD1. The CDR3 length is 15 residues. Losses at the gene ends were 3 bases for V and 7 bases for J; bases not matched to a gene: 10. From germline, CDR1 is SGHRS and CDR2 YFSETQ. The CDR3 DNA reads TGCGCCAGCAGCTCCCGGGACAGGGGCCGGGGAGAGCAGTACTTC. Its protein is CASSSRDRGRGEQYF.

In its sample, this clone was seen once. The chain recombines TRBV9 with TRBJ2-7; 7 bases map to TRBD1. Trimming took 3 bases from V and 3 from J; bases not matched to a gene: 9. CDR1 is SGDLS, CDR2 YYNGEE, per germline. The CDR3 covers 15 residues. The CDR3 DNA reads TGTGCCAGCAGCGCCCATCAGGGACAGAGCTACGAGCAGTACTTC. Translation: CASSAHQGQSYEQYF.

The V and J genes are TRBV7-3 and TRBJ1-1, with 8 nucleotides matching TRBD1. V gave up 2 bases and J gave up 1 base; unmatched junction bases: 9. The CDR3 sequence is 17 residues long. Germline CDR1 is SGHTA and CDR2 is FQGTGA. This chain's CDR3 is CASSLFPWTGQNTEAFF. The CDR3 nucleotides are TGTGCCAGCAGCTTATTCCCGTGGACAGGGCAGAACACTGAAGCTTTCTTT.

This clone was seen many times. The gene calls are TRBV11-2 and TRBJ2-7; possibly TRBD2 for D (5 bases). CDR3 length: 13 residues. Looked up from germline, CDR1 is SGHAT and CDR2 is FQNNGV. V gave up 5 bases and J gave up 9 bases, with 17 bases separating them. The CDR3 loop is CASSAGPLRGQYF. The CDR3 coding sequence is TGTGCCAGCAGCGCGGGTCCTCTACGAGGGCAGTACTTC.

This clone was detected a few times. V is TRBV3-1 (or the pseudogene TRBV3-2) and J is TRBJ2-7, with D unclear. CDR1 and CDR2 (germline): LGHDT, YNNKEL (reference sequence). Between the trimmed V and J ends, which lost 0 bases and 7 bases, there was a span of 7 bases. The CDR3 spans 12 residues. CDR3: CASSQESAEQYF. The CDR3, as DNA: TGTGCCAGCAGCCAAGAGAGTGCTGAGCAGTACTTC.